A single sample gave rise to the 31 T cell receptor beta chains below, sequenced in a study of T cell repertoires in cytomegalovirus infection. MiXCR, run by TCRdb on the reads, gives a single entry per CDR3 protein. The sample has around 300,000 distinct CDR3 sequences, 22% seen once. These TCRs' antigens remain unknown. Sequenced here: cultured PBMCs, sampled from culture after CMV antigen stimulation. These receptors originate from a human donor in good health (CMV status not recorded). Some clones in this sample may be carry-over from other donors' samples.

The V call is TRBV27, the J call TRBJ1-5, with 9 bases that match TRBD1. Germline-derived CDR1 and CDR2 are MNHEY and SMNVEV (reference sequence). J gave up 6 bases and V 5 bases, and 5 bases lay outside the gene matches. The CDR3 runs 14 residues. The CDR3 DNA sequence: TGTGCCAGCAGTCTAGGACAGGGGCGTCAGCCCCAGCATTTT. This translates into CASSLGQGRQPQHF.

V is TRBV11-2 and J is TRBJ1-4; no reliable D call. The CDR3 has 13 residues. Germline CDR1 SGHAT, CDR2 FQNNGV. V dropped 6 bases and J dropped 8 bases, with 13 bases sitting between them. The CDR3 DNA reads as TGTGCCAGCAGTCACGGATTGGGGGAAAAACTGTTTTTT. Its translation is CASSHGLGEKLFF.

CDR3 amino acids: CATSRPGARNYGYTF. The CDR3 nucleotides read TGTGCCACCAGCAGACCAGGGGCTCGTAACTATGGCTACACCTTC. The chain has TRBV15 and TRBJ1-2, with D possibly TRBD1 on 6 matching bases. Germline V gives CDR1 LNHNV, CDR2 YYDKDF (reference sequence). The CDR3 loop spans 15 amino acids. V lost 2 bases to trimming and J lost 1 base, with 11 bases between them. Based on the CDR3 plus reference TRBV15 and TRBJ1-2, the full variable domain is DAMVIQNPRYQVTQFGKPVTLSCSQTLNHNVMYWYQQKSSQAPKLLFHYYDKDFNNEADTPDNFQSRRPNTSFCFLDIRSPGLGDTAMYLCATSRPGARNYGYTFGSGTRLTVV.

This clonotype was counted ten times or more. The V call is TRBV6-1, the J call TRBJ2-1, with 7 nucleotides matching TRBD2. J gave up 1 base and V 7 bases, and 4 bases lay outside the gene matches. The CDR3 sequence is 14 residues long. The V gene's germline CDR1 is MNHNS and CDR2 SASEGT. The CDR3 DNA sequence: TGTGCCAGCAACGGACTAGGGTCCTACAATGAGCAGTTCTTC. Translating it yields CASNGLGSYNEQFF.

This clonotype turned up a few times. The CDR3 reads CASSLSFLAGGPTDTQYF. CDR3 in DNA: TGTGCCAGCAGTTTAAGTTTTCTAGCGGGAGGGCCCACAGATACGCAGTATTTT. The chain has TRBV28 and TRBJ2-3, with TRBD2 matching 12 bases. CDR1 MDHEN and CDR2 SYDVKM come from the germline V gene. V gave up 2 bases and J gave up 2 bases; unmatched junction bases: 8. This CDR3 is built from 18 residues.

This clonotype was found a few times. The chain combines TRBV6-2 or TRBV6-3 with TRBJ2-4; possibly TRBD2 for D (5 bases). This CDR3 spans 15 amino acids. V shed 6 bases and J shed 8 bases, with 20 bases lying between them. Germline CDR1 is MNHEY and CDR2 is SVGEGT. The CDR3 loop reads CASRPLLSPGYIQYF. CDR3 nucleotide sequence: TGTGCCAGCAGACCCCTTCTCTCTCCGGGGTACATTCAGTACTTC.

This clonotype was observed many times. The V gene is TRBV7-2, the J gene TRBJ2-3, with 8 nucleotides matching TRBD2. CDR3 length equals 16 residues. Germline CDR1 SGHTA, CDR2 FQGNSA. The V and J ends lost 5 bases and 1 base, in that order; junction bases with no gene match: 8. The CDR3 region is CASSPQGTRGTDTQYF. CDR3 nucleotides: TGTGCCAGCAGCCCACAAGGGACTAGAGGCACAGATACGCAGTATTTT.

The V call is TRBV9, the J call TRBJ2-5; 10 nucleotides agree with TRBD2. Germline CDR1 is SGDLS and CDR2 is YYNGEE. Trimming removed 0 bases from V and 1 base from J; junction bases left unmatched: 3. The CDR3 loop spans 16 amino acids. The CDR3 DNA reads as TGTGCCAGCAGCGTAGATACTAGCGGGGTCCAAGAGACCCAGTACTTC. Amino acids: CASSVDTSGVQETQYF.

This chain uses TRBV6-6 with TRBJ1-5; weak D call: TRBD1 (6 bases). Trimming left V 2 bases short and J 4 bases short, with 9 bases between. The CDR3 totals 14 residues. Germline assignment: CDR1 MNHNY and CDR2 SVGAGI (reference sequence). The CDR3 sequence is CASSYNTGNQPQHF. The DNA for the CDR3 is TGTGCCAGCAGTTACAACACAGGGAATCAGCCCCAGCATTTT.

At least ten counts were recorded for this clonotype. This chain joins TRBV7-6 and TRBJ1-2, with TRBD1 identical over 8 bases. V lost 5 bases to trimming and J lost 6 bases; unmatched junction nucleotides: 5. This CDR3 spans 13 amino acids. CDR1 and CDR2 (germline): SGHVS, FNYEAQ. CDR3 amino acids: CASSQQTGDGYTF. CDR3 bases: TGTGCCAGCAGCCAACAGACAGGGGATGGCTACACCTTC.

V gene TRBV7-2 combines with J gene TRBJ1-2, with 8 nucleotides matching TRBD1. After removal of 4 bases from V and 5 bases from J, the junction contained 12 bases not matched to a gene. Germline loops: CDR1 SGHTA, CDR2 FQGNSA. The CDR3 has 16 amino acids. CDR3 amino acids: CASSSAGQGSWYGYTF. CDR3 sequence (DNA): TGTGCCAGCAGCTCAGCCGGACAGGGAAGTTGGTATGGCTACACCTTC.

The sample holds a few counts of this clonotype. V and J are TRBV7-9 and TRBJ2-7; 8 bases are a match to TRBD1. J was trimmed by 5 bases and V by 1 base; bases with no gene match: 10. Per the germline V gene, CDR1 is SEHNR and CDR2 is FQNEAQ (reference sequence). CDR3 length: 16 residues. The CDR3 DNA is TGTGCCAGCAGCTTAGGTCGGACAGGGAGGAGAAACGAGCAGTACGTC. Its protein product is CASSLGRTGRRNEQYV.

This clonotype came up many times. V gene TRBV7-6 combines with J gene TRBJ2-7; possibly TRBD1 for D (6 bases). Germline V gene lookup returns CDR1 SGHVS and CDR2 FNYEAQ. The V end lost 5 bases, the J end lost 6 bases, and 23 bases lay between the germline ends. CDR3 length: 16 residues. CDR3 coding DNA: TGTGCCAGCAGCCCTCGCCCGAGGGGGACGACGGTCGAGCAGTACTTC. Translation: CASSPRPRGTTVEQYF.

This chain links TRBV4-1 with TRBJ2-7; TRBD1 aligns across 7 bases. The CDR3 runs to 13 residues. In germline, CDR1 is MGHRA, CDR2 YSYEKL. CDR3 coding DNA: TGCGCCAGCAGCCAAGATCAGGGGGACATACTTAACGTC. Protein sequence: CASSQDQGDILNV.

This chain joins TRBV19 and TRBJ1-2; no clear D. The germline V and J ends were trimmed by 7 bases and 8 bases, with 20 bases remaining between them. CDR3 length: 14 amino acids. CDR1 LNHDA and CDR2 SQIVND come from the germline V gene (reference sequence). CDR3 protein: CASNPAPSLRGYTF. In DNA, the CDR3 is TGTGCCAGTAATCCAGCTCCCAGTTTGCGCGGCTACACCTTC.

This clonotype was picked up many times. The rearrangement joins TRBV7-2 to TRBJ2-3; D may correspond to TRBD1 or TRBD2 (5 bases each). From germline, CDR1 is SGHTA and CDR2 FQGNSA. The CDR3 runs to 15 residues. V lost 5 bases and J 4 bases, leaving 16 bases between the germline ends. The CDR3 loop reads CASSPGRWSPDTQYF. CDR3 bases: TGTGCCAGCAGCCCGGGACGGTGGTCGCCAGATACGCAGTATTTT.

This clonotype was found a few times. V is TRBV29-1 and J is TRBJ1-2, with TRBD1 identical over 7 bases. Germline values: CDR1 SQVTM, CDR2 ANQGSEA. Trimming cost V 2 bases and J 6 bases; bases outside gene matches: 27. The CDR3 is made up of 20 amino acids. CDR3 in amino acids: CSVEFFGRSARGKSPHGYTF. CDR3 DNA sequence: TGCAGCGTTGAATTTTTTGGCCGATCCGCCAGGGGGAAGTCTCCCCATGGCTACACCTTC.

This clonotype has more than one count but fewer than ten. V gene TRBV7-4 combines with J gene TRBJ2-3; D might be TRBD2 (6 bases). V was clipped by 5 bases and J by 0 bases, with 21 bases between them. Germline CDR1 and CDR2: SGHVT and SQSDAQ. CDR3 size: 18 residues. This CDR3 is CASSATRQAFPSTDTQYF. The DNA for the CDR3 is TGTGCCAGCAGCGCGACTAGACAAGCCTTCCCTAGCACAGATACGCAGTATTTT.

The rearrangement links TRBV28 to TRBJ2-7; D might be TRBD1 (6 bases). Trimming shortened V by 7 bases and J by 1 base, and 20 bases separated the two germline ends. Germline V CDR1 and CDR2: MDHEN, SYDVKM. The length of the CDR3 is 16 residues. The CDR3 here is CASTPSGRGPSYEQYF. The CDR3 DNA follows: TGTGCCAGCACCCCGTCAGGCAGGGGACCTTCCTACGAGCAGTACTTC. The full variable domain, completed using reference TRBV28 and TRBJ2-7, is DVKVTQSSRYLVKRTGEKVFLECVQDMDHENMFWYRQDPGLGLRLIYFSYDVKMKEKGDIPEGYSVSREKKERFSLILESASTNQTSMYLCASTPSGRGPSYEQYFGPGTRLTVT.

The rearrangement joins TRBV29-1 to TRBJ2-3; possibly TRBD1 or TRBD2 for D (5 bases each). Trimming removed 3 bases from V and 4 bases from J, with 11 bases in between. The CDR3 runs to 13 residues. CDR1 is SQVTM and CDR2 is ANQGSEA in the germline V gene. The DNA for the CDR3 is TGCAGCGTTGAGAAGCAGGGAGCAGATACGCAGTATTTT. Translated: CSVEKQGADTQYF.

The chain is built from TRBV6-2 or TRBV6-3 and TRBJ2-7; 14 nucleotides line up with TRBD2. Trimming cost V 6 bases and J 7 bases; bases outside gene matches: 8. The germline gives CDR1 MNHEY, CDR2 SVGEGT. The length of the CDR3 is 15 residues. The chain's CDR3 is CASRPGLAGAVEQYV. For the CDR3, the DNA is TGTGCCAGCAGGCCGGGACTAGCGGGAGCGGTTGAGCAGTACGTC.

The chain recombines TRBV6-1 with TRBJ1-1; 7 nucleotides align to TRBD1. With 2 bases clipped from V and 4 bases from J, the junction kept 7 bases outside the gene matches. This CDR3 comprises 15 residues. CDR1 is MNHNS, CDR2 SASEGT, per germline. The DNA for the CDR3 is TGTGCCAGCAGTGAACAGGGGGTAAGGGGCACTGAAGCTTTCTTT. This encodes CASSEQGVRGTEAFF.

The table lists this clonotype with a count of one. The chain links TRBV14 to TRBJ1-4, with a tentative D call TRBD1 (6 bases). The CDR3 is 13 residues long. CDR1 and CDR2 (germline): SGHDN, FVKESK. Trimming stripped 6 bases from V and 7 bases from J, with 12 bases between. CDR3 in DNA: TGTGCCAGCAGGCGAGCGGACAGTGAAAAACTGTTTTTT. This codes for CASRRADSEKLFF.

The chain links TRBV5-3 to TRBJ2-5; D is uncertain. TRBV5-3 is classed as an ORF, of uncertain function. The CDR3 is made up of 12 amino acids. V was trimmed by 8 bases and J by 2 bases, leaving 10 bases between them. The CDR3 DNA reads TGTGCCAGCAGGTGGGATCAAGAGACCCAGTACTTC. It is translated as CASRWDQETQYF.

The chain carries TRBV28 and TRBJ1-5; TRBD1 is a possible D gene (6 bases). The CDR3 is 14 amino acids. Germline CDR1 and CDR2: MDHEN and SYDVKM. Trimming cost V 5 bases and J 7 bases, with 15 bases left between them. CDR3 amino acids: CASSHTGSGQPQHF. The CDR3 DNA reads TGTGCCAGCAGTCACACAGGGAGCGGCCAGCCCCAGCATTTT.

The CDR3 sequence: CASSEGSGQSYEQYV. In DNA, the CDR3 is TGTGCCAGCAGTGAGGGATCAGGACAGTCCTACGAGCAGTACGTC. The rearrangement joins TRBV2 to TRBJ2-7; weak D call: TRBD1 (6 bases). Germline CDR1 is SNHLY and CDR2 is FYNNEI. V shed 3 bases and J shed 1 base, with 13 bases lying between them. This CDR3 is 15 amino acids long.

This clonotype has only a few counts. The chain couples TRBV6-2 or TRBV6-3 to TRBJ1-1, with D possibly TRBD1 on 6 matching bases. In germline, CDR1 is MNHEY, CDR2 SVGEGT. Trimming stripped 6 bases from V and 4 bases from J, with 12 bases between. This CDR3 is built from 13 residues. The CDR3: CASSLQGPTEAFF. In nucleotides, the CDR3 is TGTGCCAGCAGCCTACAGGGCCCCACTGAAGCTTTCTTT.

The chain uses TRBV29-1 and TRBJ2-5; D unresolved. Germline CDR1 is SQVTM and CDR2 is ANQGSEA. Between the trimmed V and J ends, which lost 7 bases and 1 base, there was a span of 4 bases. The CDR3 covers 10 residues. The CDR3 nucleotides read TGCAGCGGAGCCCAAGAGACCCAGTACTTC. Translating gives CSGAQETQYF.

This clonotype was picked up a small number of times. This chain uses TRBV6-6 with TRBJ2-5; D possibly matches TRBD1 or TRBD2 (5 bases each). The germline CDR1 and CDR2 sequences are MNHNY and SVGAGI (reference sequence). The length of the CDR3 is 16 residues. V was cut by 1 base and J by 5 bases, with 17 bases left in between. The CDR3 spells CASSYFGTQGTETQYF. The CDR3 coding sequence is TGTGCCAGCAGTTACTTCGGGACGCAGGGTACGGAGACCCAGTACTTC.

This clonotype was seen at least ten times. The chain links TRBV7-2 to TRBJ2-3, with 7 positions matching TRBD2. From germline, CDR1 is SGHTA and CDR2 FQGNSA. Trimming took 5 bases from V and 2 from J; bases not matched to a gene: 7. The CDR3 consists of 15 residues. The chain's CDR3 is CASSPGLGYTDTQYF. CDR3 sequence (DNA): TGTGCCAGCAGCCCCGGACTAGGTTACACAGATACGCAGTATTTT.

The gene calls are TRBV28 and TRBJ2-3; TRBD1 agrees at 9 bases. Germline CDR1 MDHEN, CDR2 SYDVKM. Losses at the gene ends were 6 bases for V and 3 bases for J; bases not matched to a gene: 4. The CDR3 runs 14 residues. In DNA, the CDR3 is TGTGCCAGCAGGGCGACAGGGGGAACAGATACGCAGTATTTT. Translated, it gives CASRATGGTDTQYF. The full variable domain, rest sourced from reference TRBV28 and TRBJ2-3, is DVKVTQSSRYLVKRTGEKVFLECVQDMDHENMFWYRQDPGLGLRLIYFSYDVKMKEKGDIPEGYSVSREKKERFSLILESASTNQTSMYLCASRATGGTDTQYFGPGTRLTVL.